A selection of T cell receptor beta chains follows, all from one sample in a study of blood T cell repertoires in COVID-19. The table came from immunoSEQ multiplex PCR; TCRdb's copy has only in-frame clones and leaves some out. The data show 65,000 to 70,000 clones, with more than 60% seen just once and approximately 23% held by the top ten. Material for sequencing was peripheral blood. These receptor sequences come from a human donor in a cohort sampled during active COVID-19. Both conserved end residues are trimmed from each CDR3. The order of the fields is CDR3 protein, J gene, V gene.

CDR3: ASSPQTGVYEQY; J: TRBJ2-7; V: TRBV19
CDR3: ASGLGGEQY; J: TRBJ2-7; V: TRBV12-3/TRBV12-4
CDR3: ASSPSGGTVKAF; J: TRBJ1-1; V: TRBV18
CDR3: ASTRQAGANVLT; J: TRBJ2-6; V: TRBV19
CDR3: ASSKVEAGGPFQPQH; J: TRBJ1-5; V: TRBV21-1
CDR3: ASSQDVDSDSYEQY; J: TRBJ2-7; V: TRBV4-3
CDR3: ASSVGTSSSQY; J: TRBJ2-3; V: TRBV7-7
CDR3: ASTTDRGGYSPLH; J: TRBJ1-6; V: TRBV5-1
CDR3: ASSALAGDPTYEQY; J: TRBJ2-7; V: TRBV9
CDR3: SVGGGVGQPQH; J: TRBJ1-5; V: TRBV29-1
CDR3: ASRMGQGDQDTGELF; J: TRBJ2-2; V: TRBV7-9
CDR3: AGKGSNEKLF; J: TRBJ1-4; V: TRBV28
CDR3: ASSLGRLAGDSNEQF; J: TRBJ2-1; V: TRBV18
CDR3: SAGGEETQY; J: TRBJ2-5; V: TRBV20-1
CDR3: ASSLLQTGTLGKSNQPQH; J: TRBJ1-5; V: TRBV7-8
CDR3: ASSFGTTGTEQF; J: TRBJ2-1; V: TRBV11-2
CDR3: ASSQTGGWTEAF; J: TRBJ1-1; V: TRBV14
CDR3: ASTSGRYEQY; J: TRBJ2-7; V: TRBV6-6
CDR3: ASSESGSGGYAQY; J: TRBJ2-3; V: TRBV10-2
CDR3: ASSSVRQGALGYT; J: TRBJ1-2; V: TRBV7-9
CDR3: ATRQATNTEAF; J: TRBJ1-1; V: TRBV24-1
CDR3: ASSQIAGGSTDTQY; J: TRBJ2-3; V: TRBV4-2
CDR3: ASSYQADQETQY; J: TRBJ2-5; V: TRBV19
CDR3: ASSLEVLAGYT; J: TRBJ1-2; V: TRBV5-8
CDR3: AWSAKRGTGQETQY; J: TRBJ2-5; V: TRBV30
CDR3: ASRRDGIRLETQY; J: TRBJ2-5; V: TRBV28
CDR3: ASSQDPAGVFYEQY; J: TRBJ2-7; V: TRBV4-1
CDR3: ASSPPAGGQNTEAF; J: TRBJ1-1; V: TRBV18
CDR3: ASSTTKGNQPQH; J: TRBJ1-5; V: TRBV19
CDR3: ASSVGVGTLGETQY; J: TRBJ2-5; V: TRBV9